The present entry profiles one T cell receptor (beta chain) with its context. The antigen remains undetermined. This specimen comes from a study of T cell responses to AZD1222 COVID-19 vaccine. General study points: Only a handful of AZD1222 recipients tested seropositive at baseline. Repertoire sampling was restricted to post-peak T cell response timepoints.

The data were produced by immunoSEQ multiplex PCR, yet TCRdb's version contains in-frame clones alone and is incomplete. The sample holds 200,000 to 250,000 clones, around 94% seen once. Germline-derived CDR1 and CDR2 are MNHEY and SVGAGI. The CDR3 spans 14 residues. Trimming removed 6 bases from V and 7 bases from J; junction bases left unmatched: 5. The material was peripheral blood, obtained 28 days after the second dose of the MenACWY control vaccine. The sequence came from an adult who received the MenACWY meningococcal vaccine as a control. The chain has TRBV6-5 and TRBJ1-4; 10 bases fit TRBD1. CDR3 DNA sequence: TGTGCCAGCAGAAAGGACAGGGGGGCTGAAAAACTGTTTTTT. Its protein product is CASRKDRGAEKLFF.